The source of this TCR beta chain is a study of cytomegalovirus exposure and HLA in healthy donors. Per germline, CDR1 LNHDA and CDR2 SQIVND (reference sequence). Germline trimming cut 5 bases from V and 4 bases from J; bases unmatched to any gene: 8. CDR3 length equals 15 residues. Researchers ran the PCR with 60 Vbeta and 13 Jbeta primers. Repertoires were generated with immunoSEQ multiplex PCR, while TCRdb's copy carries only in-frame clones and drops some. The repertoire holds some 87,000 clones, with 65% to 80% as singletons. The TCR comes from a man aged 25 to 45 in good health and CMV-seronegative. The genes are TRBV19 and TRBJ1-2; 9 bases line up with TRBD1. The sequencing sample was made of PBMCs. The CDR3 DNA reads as TGTGCCAGTAGTGCTGCCCCGACAGGGGGCTATGGCTACACCTTC. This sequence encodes CASSAAPTGGYGYTF. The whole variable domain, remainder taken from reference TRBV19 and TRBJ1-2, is DGGITQSPKYLFRKEGQNVTLSCEQNLNHDAMYWYRQDPGQGLRLIYYSQIVNDFQKGDIAEGYSVSREKKESFPLTVTSAQKNPTAFYLCASSAAPTGGYGYTFGSGTRLTVV.